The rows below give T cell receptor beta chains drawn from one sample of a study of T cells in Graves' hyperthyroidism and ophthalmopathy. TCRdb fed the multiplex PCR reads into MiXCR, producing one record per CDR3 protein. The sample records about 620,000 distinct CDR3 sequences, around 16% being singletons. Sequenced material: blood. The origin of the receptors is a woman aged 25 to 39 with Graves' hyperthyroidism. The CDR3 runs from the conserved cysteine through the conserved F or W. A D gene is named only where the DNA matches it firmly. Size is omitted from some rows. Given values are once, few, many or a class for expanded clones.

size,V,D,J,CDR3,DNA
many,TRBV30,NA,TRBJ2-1,CASEYYNEQFF,TGTGCCTCGGAGTACTACAATGAGCAGTTCTTC
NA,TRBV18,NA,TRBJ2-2,CASSRRRETGELFF,TGTGCCAGCTCACGCAGGCGGGAAACCGGGGAGCTGTTTTTT
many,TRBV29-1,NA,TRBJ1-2,CSVASGENYGYTF,TGCAGCGTTGCCTCAGGGGAGAACTATGGCTACACCTTC
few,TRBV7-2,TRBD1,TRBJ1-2,CASSPRGTGDGYTF,TGTGCCAGCAGCCCGAGGGGGACAGGGGATGGCTACACCTTC
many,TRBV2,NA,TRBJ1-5,CASSDWGRSVNQPQHF,TGTGCCAGCAGTGACTGGGGTAGATCGGTTAATCAGCCCCAGCATTTT
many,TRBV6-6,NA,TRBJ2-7,CASSYSRRELSEQYF,TGTGCCAGCAGTTACTCCCGCAGGGAGTTGAGCGAGCAGTACTTC
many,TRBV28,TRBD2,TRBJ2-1,CASSLGGLAVYNEQFF,TGTGCCAGCAGTTTAGGGGGACTAGCGGTCTACAATGAGCAGTTCTTC
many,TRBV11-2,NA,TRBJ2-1,CASSSWSDSYNEQFF,TGTGCCAGCAGCTCCTGGAGCGACTCCTACAATGAGCAGTTCTTC
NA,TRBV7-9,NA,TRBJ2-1,CASSKVGNEQFF,TGTGCCAGCAGCAAAGTGGGGAATGAGCAGTTCTTC
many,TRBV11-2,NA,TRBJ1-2,CASGSNYGYTF,TGTGCCAGCGGGAGCAACTATGGCTACACCTTC
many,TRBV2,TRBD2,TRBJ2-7,CASSEAGLARFKQYF,TGTGCCAGCAGTGAAGCGGGACTAGCGAGGTTCAAGCAGTACTTC
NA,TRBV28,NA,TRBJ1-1,CASSFRGGTTEAFF,TGTGCCAGCAGTTTTAGGGGGGGGACCACTGAAGCTTTCTTT
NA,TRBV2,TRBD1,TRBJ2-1,CASARQGLYNEQFF,TGTGCCAGCGCAAGACAGGGGCTCTACAATGAGCAGTTCTTC
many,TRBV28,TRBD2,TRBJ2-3,CASGKLAGRLHTQYF,TGTGCCAGCGGTAAACTAGCGGGACGTCTACATACGCAGTATTTT
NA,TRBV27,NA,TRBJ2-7,CASSLGGNLYEQYF,TGTGCCAGCAGTTTAGGTGGGAATCTCTACGAGCAGTACTTC
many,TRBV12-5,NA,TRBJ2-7,CASGGEAAYYEQYF,TGTGCTAGTGGCGGAGAGGCCGCGTACTACGAGCAGTACTTC
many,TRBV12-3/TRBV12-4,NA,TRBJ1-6,CASSFGSAGYSPLHF,TGTGCCAGCAGTTTTGGGTCGGCAGGGTATTCACCCCTCCACTTT
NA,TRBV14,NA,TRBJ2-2,CASSQVDTNTGELFF,TGTGCCAGCAGCCAAGTTGACACGAACACCGGGGAGCTGTTTTTT
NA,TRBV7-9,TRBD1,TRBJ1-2,CASSENRGVGNYGYTF,TGTGCCAGCAGCGAGAACAGGGGAGTAGGGAACTATGGCTACACCTTC
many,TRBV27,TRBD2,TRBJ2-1,CASSLLGLANEQFF,TGTGCCAGCAGTTTATTGGGACTAGCCAATGAGCAGTTCTTC
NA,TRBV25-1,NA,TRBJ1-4,CASSEPWTATNEKLFF,TGTGCCAGCAGTGAACCCTGGACTGCAACTAATGAAAAACTGTTTTTT
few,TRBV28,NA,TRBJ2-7,CASSFRTAYYEQYF,TGTGCCAGCAGTTTTAGGACTGCTTACTACGAGCAGTACTTC
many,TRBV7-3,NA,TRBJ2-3,CASSLQAGITDTQYF,TGTGCCAGCAGCTTACAAGCAGGCATCACAGATACGCAGTATTTT
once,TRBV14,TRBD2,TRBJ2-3,CASSPEPGLLTDTQYF,TGTGCCAGCAGCCCAGAACCGGGACTACTCACAGATACGCAGTATTTT
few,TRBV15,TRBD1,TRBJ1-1,CATSRTGETFF,TGTGCCACCAGCAGGACAGGGGAAACTTTCTTT
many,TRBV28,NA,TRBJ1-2,CASSFNGNYGYTF,TGTGCCAGCAGTTTCAACGGAAACTATGGCTACACCTTC
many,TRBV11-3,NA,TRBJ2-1,CASSLRGDYNEQFF,TGTGCCAGCAGCCTCCGGGGCGATTACAATGAGCAGTTCTTC
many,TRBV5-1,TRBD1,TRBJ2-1,CASSLEGQGSNEQFF,TGCGCCAGCAGCTTGGAGGGACAGGGTTCTAATGAGCAGTTCTTC
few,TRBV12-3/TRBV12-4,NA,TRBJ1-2,CASIFGPGEGYTF,NA
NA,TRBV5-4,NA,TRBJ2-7,CASSLDRFSYEQYF,TGTGCCAGCAGCCTCGACAGGTTCTCCTACGAGCAGTACTTC
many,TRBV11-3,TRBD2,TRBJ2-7,CASSPHSSGGAYEQYF,TGTGCCAGCAGCCCGCACTCTAGCGGAGGAGCCTACGAGCAGTACTTC
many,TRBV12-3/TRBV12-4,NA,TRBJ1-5,CASSHDSGQQGQPQHF,TGTGCCAGCAGCCACGATTCCGGACAGCAGGGTCAGCCCCAGCATTTT
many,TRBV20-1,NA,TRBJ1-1,CSARMTGRTEAFF,TGCAGTGCTAGAATGACGGGAAGGACTGAAGCTTTCTTT
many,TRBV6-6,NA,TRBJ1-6,CASSYSSSSYNSPLHF,TGTGCCAGCAGTTACTCGTCGAGCTCCTATAATTCACCCCTCCACTTT
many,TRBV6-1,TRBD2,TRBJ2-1,CASMTSGRGGEQFF,TGTGCCAGCATGACTAGCGGGCGGGGCGGTGAGCAGTTCTTC
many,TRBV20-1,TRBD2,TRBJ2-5,CSARRLADLKRRETQYF,TGCAGTGCTCGGAGACTAGCGGATCTCAAAAGGAGAGAGACCCAGTACTTC
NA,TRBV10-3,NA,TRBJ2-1,CAISEAYNEQFF,TGTGCCATCAGTGAGGCCTACAATGAGCAGTTCTTC